This TCR beta chain was observed in a study of technical replicates of blood from a few donors. The CDR3 length is 17 residues. Trimming shortened V by 3 bases and J by 3 bases, and 17 bases separated the two germline ends. Germline V lookup: CDR1 LNHDA, CDR2 SQIVND (reference sequence). Sequenced by immunoSEQ multiplex PCR; TCRdb stores in-frame clones only, minus some. The sample lists 65,000 to 85,000 clones, about 89% occurring once. What was sequenced was T cells isolated from PBMCs. V usage is TRBV19 and J usage is TRBJ2-2; D possibly corresponds to TRBD2 (6 bases). The TCR was taken from a human donor in good health. The DNA of the CDR3 is TGTGCCAGTAGTATCTATCGCGGGGCCTGGGACACCGGGGAGCTGTTTTTT. Its translation: CASSIYRGAWDTGELFF.